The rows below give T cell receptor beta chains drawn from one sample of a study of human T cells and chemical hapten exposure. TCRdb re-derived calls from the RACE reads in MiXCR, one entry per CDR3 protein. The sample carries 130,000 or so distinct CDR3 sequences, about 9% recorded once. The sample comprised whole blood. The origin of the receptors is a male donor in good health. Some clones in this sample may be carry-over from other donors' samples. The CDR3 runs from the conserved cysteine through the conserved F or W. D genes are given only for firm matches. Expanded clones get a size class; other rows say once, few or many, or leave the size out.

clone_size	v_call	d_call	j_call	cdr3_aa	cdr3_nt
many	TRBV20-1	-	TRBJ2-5	CSASLPRVGSGDQYF	TGCAGTGCTAGTCTCCCCCGGGTGGGGTCGGGGGACCAGTACTTC
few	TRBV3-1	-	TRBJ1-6	CASSQRNNSPLHF	TGTGCCAGCAGCCAACGGAATAATTCACCCCTCCACTTT
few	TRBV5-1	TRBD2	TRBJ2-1	CASSPGLAGTYNEQFF	TGCGCCAGCAGCCCGGGACTAGCGGGGACCTACAATGAGCAGTTCTTC
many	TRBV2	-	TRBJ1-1	CASSERTTNTEAFF	TGTGCCAGCAGTGAAAGAACCACGAACACTGAAGCTTTCTTT
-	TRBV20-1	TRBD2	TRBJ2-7	CSARRTSGGYEQYF	TGCAGTGCTAGGAGGACTAGCGGGGGCTACGAGCAGTACTTC
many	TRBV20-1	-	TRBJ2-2	CSATPVDRDTGELFF	TGCAGTGCTACCCCCGTGGATCGCGACACCGGGGAGCTGTTTTTT
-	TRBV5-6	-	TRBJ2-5	CASRSRDDPPETQYF	TGTGCCAGCAGATCCCGGGACGACCCACCGGAGACCCAGTACTTC
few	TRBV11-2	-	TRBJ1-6	CASSLDSPLHF	TGTGCCAGCAGCTTAGATTCACCCCTCCACTTT
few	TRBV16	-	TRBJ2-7	CASSQDSSYEQYF	TGTGCCAGCAGCCAGGACAGTTCCTACGAGCAGTACTTC
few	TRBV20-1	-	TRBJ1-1	CSASTGPEAFF	TGCAGTGCTTCTACAGGGCCTGAAGCTTTCTTT
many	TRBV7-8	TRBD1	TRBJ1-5	CASSLAQGVRGNQPQHF	TGTGCCAGCAGCTTAGCGCAGGGGGTTCGCGGCAATCAGCCCCAGCATTTT
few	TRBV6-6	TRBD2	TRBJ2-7	CASSQGTRSHEQYF	TGTGCCAGCAGTCAAGGGACTAGGAGCCACGAGCAGTACTTC
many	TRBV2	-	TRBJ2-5	CASKFQSGGETQYF	TGTGCCAGCAAGTTTCAATCAGGAGGGGAGACCCAGTACTTC
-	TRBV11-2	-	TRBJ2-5	CASSLDLALGETQYF	TGTGCCAGCAGCTTAGATTTGGCGCTGGGGGAGACCCAGTACTTC
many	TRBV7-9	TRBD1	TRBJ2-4	CASSPDRDPIKNIQYF	TGTGCCAGCAGCCCCGACAGGGACCCAATTAAAAACATTCAGTACTTC
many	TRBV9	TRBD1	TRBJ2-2	CASYPDRTNTGELFF	TGTGCCAGCTACCCGGACAGGACGAACACCGGGGAGCTGTTTTTT
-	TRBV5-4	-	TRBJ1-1	CASGALTEAFF	TGTGCCAGCGGGGCGTTGACTGAAGCTTTCTTT
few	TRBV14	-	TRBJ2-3	CASGETGTDTQYF	TGTGCCAGCGGAGAAACAGGCACAGATACGCAGTATTTT
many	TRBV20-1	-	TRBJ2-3	CSARDPSTDTQYF	TGCAGTGCTAGAGATCCCAGCACAGATACGCAGTATTTT
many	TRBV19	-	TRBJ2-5	CASSIRSPALLQETQYF	TGTGCCAGTAGTATCCGATCGCCAGCCCTGCTCCAAGAGACCCAGTACTTC
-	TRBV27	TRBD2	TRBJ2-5	CASSSPLAGGRNGTQYF	TGTGCCAGCAGTTCCCCCCTAGCGGGGGGACGGAATGGGACCCAGTACTTC
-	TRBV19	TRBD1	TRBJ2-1	CASSEPDRGVENEQFF	TGTGCCAGTAGTGAACCGGACAGGGGCGTTGAGAATGAGCAGTTCTTC
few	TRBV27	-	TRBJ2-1	CASSLIGNEQFF	TGTGCCAGCAGTTTAATAGGTAATGAGCAGTTCTTC
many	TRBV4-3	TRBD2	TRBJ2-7	CASSQESAGGSYEQYF	TGCGCCAGCAGCCAAGAATCCGCGGGGGGTTCCTACGAGCAGTACTTC
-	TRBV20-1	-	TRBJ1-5	CSAGRTGQGQPQHF	TGCAGTGCTGGACGGACGGGCCAGGGCCAGCCCCAGCATTTT
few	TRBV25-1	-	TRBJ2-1	CASSPHTGSYNEQFF	TGTGCCAGCAGTCCCCACACCGGATCCTACAATGAGCAGTTCTTC
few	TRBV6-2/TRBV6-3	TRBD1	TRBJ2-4	CASKNWDRGANIQYF	TGTGCCAGCAAGAACTGGGACAGGGGAGCAAACATTCAGTACTTC
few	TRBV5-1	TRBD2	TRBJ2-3	CASSSGLLAGVPHTDTQYF	TGCGCCAGCAGCTCCGGGCTACTAGCGGGGGTCCCGCACACAGATACGCAGTATTTT
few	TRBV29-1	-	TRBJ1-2	CSVGIRDGYTF	TGCAGCGTTGGTATACGCGATGGCTACACCTTC
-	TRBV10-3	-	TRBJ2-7	CAISESGQTRGEQYF	TGTGCCATCAGTGAGTCGGGACAGACGCGGGGCGAGCAGTACTTC
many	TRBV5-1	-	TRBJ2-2	CASSPPNTGELFF	TGCGCCAGCAGCCCCCCCAACACCGGGGAGCTGTTTTTT
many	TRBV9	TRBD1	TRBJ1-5	CASSATGDNNQPQHF	TGTGCCAGCAGCGCGACAGGGGACAACAATCAGCCCCAGCATTTT
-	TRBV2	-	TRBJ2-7	CASSAVDEQYF	TGTGCCAGCAGTGCCGTAGACGAGCAGTACTTC
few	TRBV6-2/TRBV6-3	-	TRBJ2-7	CASSYGQGWTYEQYF	TGTGCCAGCAGTTACGGCCAGGGGTGGACCTACGAGCAGTACTTC
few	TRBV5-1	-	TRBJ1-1	CASSLGTTGRTEAFF	TGCGCCAGCAGCTTGGGGACCACAGGGAGAACTGAAGCTTTCTTT
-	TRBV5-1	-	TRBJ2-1	CASSQDIYNEQFF	TGCGCCAGCAGCCAGGACATCTACAATGAGCAGTTCTTC
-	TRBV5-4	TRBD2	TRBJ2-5	CASSLAPGLAGGYQETQYF	TGTGCCAGCAGCTTGGCACCGGGACTAGCGGGGGGATACCAAGAGACCCAGTACTTC
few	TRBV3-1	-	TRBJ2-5	CASSQGGPPAETQYF	TGTGCCAGCAGCCAAGGGGGGCCTCCTGCGGAGACCCAGTACTTC
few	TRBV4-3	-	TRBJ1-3	CASSQDTTGSGNTIYF	TGCGCCAGCAGCCAAGATACGACAGGCTCTGGAAACACCATATATTTT
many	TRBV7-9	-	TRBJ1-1	CASTAEGYTEAFF	TGTGCCAGCACCGCTGAGGGATACACTGAAGCTTTCTTT
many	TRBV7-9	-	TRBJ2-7	CASSTSGLF	TGTGCCAGCAGCACGTCGGGTCTCTTC
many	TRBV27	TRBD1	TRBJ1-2	CASSPSPAGGAGGYTF	TGTGCCAGCAGCCCGTCCCCCGCAGGGGGCGCGGGAGGCTACACCTTC
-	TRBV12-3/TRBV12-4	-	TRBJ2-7	CASSFVVGDSPYEQYF	TGTGCCAGCAGTTTCGTGGTAGGAGACAGTCCCTACGAGCAGTACTTC
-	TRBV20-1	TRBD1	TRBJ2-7	CSAGGQGISYEQYF	TGCAGTGCTGGGGGACAGGGGATATCCTACGAGCAGTACTTC
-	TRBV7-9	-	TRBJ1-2	CASRDLQGPADGYTF	TGTGCCAGCAGGGATTTACAGGGTCCCGCGGATGGCTACACCTTC
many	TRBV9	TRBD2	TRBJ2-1	CASTPGGWSDEQFF	TGTGCCAGCACCCCGGGGGGTTGGAGCGATGAGCAGTTCTTC